A single sample is the source of the 14 T cell receptor beta chains below, sequenced in a study of cytomegalovirus exposure and HLA in healthy donors. A multiplex PCR was run with 60 Vbeta primers and 13 Jbeta primers. Repertoires were generated with immunoSEQ multiplex PCR, while TCRdb's copy carries only in-frame clones and drops some. Here the sample spans fewer than 250,000 clones, around 83% being singletons. Source material: PBMCs. The source of these receptors is a middle-aged man in good health and CMV-seropositive.

This rearrangement joins TRBV5-4 to TRBJ2-5; a weak D match, TRBD2 (7 bases). The end of the DNA fits TRBJ2-7 better, so the J call may be wrong. This CDR3 contains 17 residues. Germline V gene sequence: CDR1 SGHNT, CDR2 YYREEE (reference sequence). The CDR3: CASNPGGLGANSYEQYF. Here the CDR3 DNA reads TGTGCCAGCAACCCGGGGGGTCTGGGGGCTAACTCCTACGAGCAGTACTTC.

This sequence joins TRBV30 and TRBJ2-5; TRBD2 matches at 7 bases. With 0 bases clipped from V and 5 bases from J, the junction kept 3 bases outside the gene matches. Germline CDR1 is GTSNPN and CDR2 is SVGIG (reference sequence). The CDR3 consists of 13 residues. The CDR3 bases are TGTGCCTGGAGTGTAAAGGGAGGGGAGACCCAGTACTTC. This sequence encodes CAWSVKGGETQYF.

The chain combines TRBV7-2 with TRBJ2-5; D possibly corresponds to TRBD2 (5 bases). This CDR3 is 14 amino acids long. Trimming stripped 1 base from V and 4 bases from J, with 10 bases between. From germline, CDR1 is SGHTA and CDR2 FQGNSA. CDR3 sequence (DNA): TGTGCCAGCAGCTTAGATCTAGCTGCAGAGACCCAGTACTTC. Protein product: CASSLDLAAETQYF.

This clone was picked up one time. The chain couples TRBV7-2 to TRBJ2-1, with 8 positions matching TRBD2. CDR3 length: 16 residues. Germline V gene lookup returns CDR1 SGHTA and CDR2 FQGNSA. The ends lost 6 bases at V and 3 bases at J; junction bases unmatched: 10. This chain's CDR3 is CASSPRAGGFYNEQFF. The CDR3 nucleotides read TGTGCCAGCAGTCCCCGGGCGGGAGGTTTCTACAATGAGCAGTTCTTC.

The chain couples TRBV18 to TRBJ2-3; D is ambiguous. This CDR3 is built from 14 residues. Germline CDR1 reads KGHSH; CDR2 reads LQKENI. The V end lost 7 bases, the J end lost 3 bases, and 14 bases lay between the germline ends. Here the CDR3 reads CASLASLSTDTQYF. DNA of the CDR3: TGTGCCAGCTTAGCTTCCTTGAGTACAGATACGCAGTATTTT.

As concerns this clone: Germline and junction disagree at one end, which may indicate a read error. The chain combines TRBV7-3 with TRBJ2-2, with 10 positions matching TRBD2. The CDR3 runs to 13 residues. CDR1 SGHTA and CDR2 FQGTGA come from the germline V gene. The chain's CDR3 is CASSLKSGGGLFF. CDR3 DNA: TGTGCCAGCAGCTTGAAAAGCGGGGGGGGGCTGTTTTTT.

The count of this clone is one. This chain links TRBV2 with TRBJ2-3; D gene ambiguous. This CDR3 has 13 residues. The V and J ends lost 9 bases and 3 bases respectively, with 13 bases between them. Germline-derived CDR1 and CDR2 are SNHLY and FYNNEI. For the CDR3, the DNA is TGTGCCAGGAAAAGAACGGAGACAGATACGCAGTATTTT. It translates to CARKRTETDTQYF. Full variable domain (remainder filled in from reference TRBV2 and TRBJ2-3): EPEVTQTPSHQVTQMGQEVILRCVPISNHLYFYWYRQILGQKVEFLVSFYNNEISEKSEIFDDQFSVERPDGSNFTLKIRSTKLEDSAMYFCARKRTETDTQYFGPGTRLTVL.

The gene calls are TRBV6-5 and TRBJ2-2, with 7 bases aligning to TRBD2. Germline V gives CDR1 MNHEY, CDR2 SVGAGI. The CDR3 length is 12 residues. Trimming at V came to 4 bases and at J to 10 bases, leaving 3 bases not matched to a gene. In nucleotides, the CDR3 is TGTGCCAGCAGTTCCCAGCGGGAGGAGCTGTTTTTT. It yields the protein CASSSQREELFF.

A single count supports this clone. The chain employs TRBV10-1 and TRBJ2-1; D might be TRBD2 (5 bases). This CDR3 comprises 13 residues. V dropped 5 bases and J dropped 6 bases, with 11 bases sitting between them. Germline-derived CDR1 and CDR2 are WNHNN and SYGVQD (reference sequence). CDR3 coding DNA: TGCGCCAGCAGTTACAGACTAACCAATGAGCAGTTCTTC. Protein product: CASSYRLTNEQFF.

The rearrangement joins TRBV18 to TRBJ1-4; TRBD1 might be the D (6 bases). The CDR3 length is 15 residues. V lost 4 bases, J lost 5 bases, and 14 bases lay in between. The V gene's germline CDR1 is KGHSH and CDR2 LQKENI. The DNA of the CDR3 is TGTGCCAGCTCACGTGGACAGTCGAAGAATGAAAAACTGTTTTTT. Its translation: CASSRGQSKNEKLFF.

This sequence joins TRBV5-6 and TRBJ2-7; a weak D match, TRBD2 (7 bases). The CDR3 has 18 residues. V dropped 4 bases and J dropped 1 base, with 24 bases sitting between them. From germline, CDR1 is SGHDT and CDR2 YYEEEE. CDR3 sequence (DNA): TGTGCCAGCAGCCCCCAGTTACTCGGGCGGGGGCCTTCCTACGAGCAGTACTTC. Translation: CASSPQLLGRGPSYEQYF.

The CDR3 nucleotides are TGTGCCATCAGGGAGACTAGCGGGGCGGTAGATACGCAGTATTTT. It codes for CAIRETSGAVDTQYF. This sequence joins TRBV10-3 and TRBJ2-3; 11 nucleotides agree with TRBD2. Trimming at V came to 6 bases and at J to 5 bases, leaving 7 bases not matched to a gene. The CDR3 is 15 amino acids. Germline CDR1 and CDR2: ENHRY and SYGVKD.

On this clone: Other DNA sequences in the same sample also yield this CDR3. CDR3 residues: CAWSPGLAGGLYEQYF. CDR3 bases: TGTGCCTGGAGCCCCGGACTAGCGGGAGGACTCTACGAGCAGTACTTC. The chain employs TRBV30 and TRBJ2-7; 14 bases map to TRBD2. Germline V gene sequence: CDR1 GTSNPN, CDR2 SVGIG (reference sequence). The length of the CDR3 is 16 residues. With 3 bases clipped from V and 3 bases from J, the junction kept 7 bases outside the gene matches.

The chain uses TRBV2 and TRBJ2-7; tentatively, D is TRBD1 (6 bases). V was shortened by 6 bases and J by 3 bases, with 9 bases between the two germline ends. This CDR3 has 12 amino acids. CDR1 and CDR2 from the germline V gene are SNHLY and FYNNEI. The CDR3 sequence is CASRGAYYEQYF. The CDR3 region has the DNA TGTGCCAGCAGGGGGGCTTACTACGAGCAGTACTTC. The full variable domain, completed using reference TRBV2 and TRBJ2-7, is EPEVTQTPSHQVTQMGQEVILRCVPISNHLYFYWYRQILGQKVEFLVSFYNNEISEKSEIFDDQFSVERPDGSNFTLKIRSTKLEDSAMYFCASRGAYYEQYFGPGTRLTVT.